This T cell receptor (beta chain) originates from a study of tumor-infiltrating lymphocytes in primary liver carcinoma. From 500 ng of total RNA, TCR beta-specific cDNA was reverse-transcribed using a constant-region primer. What produced the TCR beta libraries was three nested multiplex PCR rounds using slightly modified ARM-PCR. Amplification in the first two PCR rounds was performed using TRBV1-TRBV30 forward primers and a C-beta reverse primer for roughly 9 cycles each. Each CDR3 protein gets one entry after TCRdb re-called the multiplex PCR reads with MiXCR. In the table there are fewer than 350,000 distinct CDR3 sequences, approximately 65% of which are singletons. About this clonotype itself: At one boundary the junction diverges from the germline segment, which might be a read error.

The study extracted blood RNA from unsorted whole blood and also extracted germline DNA. CDR3 length equals 16 residues. Looked up from germline, CDR1 is SGHAT and CDR2 is FQNNGV. This chain connects TRBV11-2 to TRBJ1-1; 9 bases are a match to TRBD1. The sequenced material came from peripheral blood. The source is a man aged 35-49 years with primary liver carcinoma and hepatitis B virus infection. The DNA of the CDR3 is TGTGCCAGCAGCTTAGCAGGGACAGGGTGCTTAGCTGAAGCTTCCTTT. Translated: CASSLAGTGCLAEASF.